Sequencing of this T cell receptor beta chain was carried out in a study of blood T cell repertoires in COVID-19. The wider study: There were acute and convalescent COVID-19 samples, and they came from the United States, Italy and Spain. Sources were T cells, B-cell-depleted T cells, or PBMCs; the material itself was cDNA or gDNA.

This CDR3 has 15 residues. Trimming shortened V by 7 bases and J by 2 bases, and 17 bases separated the two germline ends. In germline, CDR1 is SGHTA, CDR2 FQGNSA. Assay used: immunoSEQ multiplex PCR; TCRdb lists only in-frame clones, some missing. The sample holds a few hundred thousand clones, roughly 88% seen once. The chain carries TRBV7-2 and TRBJ1-2, with D tentatively TRBD1 (6 bases). The sample was peripheral blood. This TCR came from a man at least 80 years old with acute or convalescent COVID-19. CDR3 coding DNA: TGTGCCAGCACCCCGTCGGCGCAGGGGAACTATGGCTACACCTTC. It yields the protein CASTPSAQGNYGYTF.